The 27 T cell receptor beta chains below were found in one sample sequenced in a study of shared clonotypes between healthy human individuals. Here immunoSEQ multiplex PCR was the method, and the copy in TCRdb shows in-frame clones only, minus some. This table has about 2.3 million clones, roughly 90% appearing once. The sample was naive CD4+ T cells from PBMCs. Subset described: CD45RA+ positively selected. These receptors originate from a man aged 18 to 30 in good health. Some clones in this sample may be carry-over from other donors' samples.

The J gene is TRBJ2-1, the V gene TRBV19; D tentatively reads TRBD1 or TRBD2 (5 bases each). V was trimmed by 5 bases and J by 9 bases, leaving 17 bases between them. This CDR3 spans 14 amino acids. From germline, CDR1 is LNHDA and CDR2 SQIVND (reference sequence). The CDR3 spells CASSPSRGRSEQFF. CDR3 bases: TGTGCCAGTAGTCCGAGCCGGGGCAGATCTGAGCAGTTCTTC.

This chain uses TRBV4-1 with TRBJ2-5; a possible D gene is TRBD2 (5 bases). V was trimmed by 1 base and J by 5 bases, leaving 11 bases between them. The germline V gene has CDR1 MGHRA and CDR2 YSYEKL. CDR3 length: 14 residues. CDR3 nucleotides: TGCGCCAGCAGCCAAGGGCCGGGATGGGAGACCCAGTACTTC. Translated: CASSQGPGWETQYF.

This CDR3 reads CASSLSGPGEQFF. The CDR3 bases are TGTGCCAGCAGTTTATCGGGCCCCGGCGAGCAGTTCTTC. The chain uses TRBV28 and TRBJ2-1; D is unclear. CDR1 is MDHEN and CDR2 is SYDVKM in the germline V gene. CDR3 length: 13 residues. The V end was cut by 1 base, the J end by 10 bases, with 11 bases between. The full variable domain, with the rest looked up from reference TRBV28 and TRBJ2-1, is DVKVTQSSRYLVKRTGEKVFLECVQDMDHENMFWYRQDPGLGLRLIYFSYDVKMKEKGDIPEGYSVSREKKERFSLILESASTNQTSMYLCASSLSGPGEQFFGPGTRLTVL.

The gene calls are TRBV29-1 and TRBJ2-1; 8 bases fit TRBD2. CDR1 and CDR2 from the germline V gene are SQVTM and ANQGSEA. This CDR3 has 15 residues. Trimming at V came to 4 bases and at J to 0 bases, leaving 5 bases not matched to a gene. CDR3 DNA: TGCAGCGTTGTAGGACTAGCTACCTCCTACAATGAGCAGTTCTTC. Its translation is CSVVGLATSYNEQFF.

This rearrangement joins TRBV7-2 to TRBJ2-3; 13 bases are shared with TRBD2. Germline V gene sequence: CDR1 SGHTA, CDR2 FQGNSA. Trimming cost V 6 bases and J 8 bases; bases outside gene matches: 8. The CDR3 covers 15 residues. CDR3 sequence reads: CASSSGLAGSGTQYF. The DNA of the CDR3 is TGTGCCAGCAGTTCGGGACTAGCGGGGTCGGGTACGCAGTATTTT. The full variable domain, its missing parts supplied by reference TRBV7-2 and TRBJ2-3, is GAGVSQSPSNKVTEKGKDVELRCDPISGHTALYWYRQSLGQGLEFLIYFQGNSAPDKSGLPSDRFSAERTGGSVSTLTIQRTQQEDSAVYLCASSSGLAGSGTQYFGPGTRLTVL.

The rearrangement links TRBV7-8 to TRBJ2-7; D gene uncertain. V was pared by 3 bases and J by 4 bases, with 13 bases between. CDR1 is SGHVS, CDR2 FQNEAQ, per germline. CDR3 length equals 14 residues. CDR3 amino acids: CASSFNPKGYEQYF. The CDR3 coding sequence is TGTGCCAGCAGCTTTAATCCGAAAGGTTACGAGCAGTACTTC.

The rearrangement uses TRBV29-1 and TRBJ2-1; 9 bases fit TRBD2. CDR3 length equals 14 residues. Germline assignment: CDR1 SQVTM and CDR2 ANQGSEA. J gave up 7 bases and V 4 bases, and 8 bases lay outside the gene matches. Written as DNA, the CDR3 is TGCAGCGTTGGGCGCACTAGCGGGCCGAATGAGCAGTTCTTC. Its protein product is CSVGRTSGPNEQFF.

This clone came up a few times. The chain recombines TRBV5-1 with TRBJ2-2, with a possible D match to TRBD2 (5 bases). This CDR3 region has 16 residues. CDR1 SGHRS and CDR2 YFSETQ come from the germline V gene. V was trimmed by 0 bases and J by 2 bases, leaving 11 bases between them. CDR3 region: CASSLEPGINTGELFF. CDR3 nucleotide sequence: TGCGCCAGCAGCTTGGAGCCGGGGATTAACACCGGGGAGCTGTTTTTT.

The chain has TRBV30 and TRBJ2-5; no firm D call. Per the germline V gene, CDR1 is GTSNPN and CDR2 is SVGIG (reference sequence). The CDR3 consists of 12 residues. V was trimmed by 0 bases and J by 5 bases, leaving 7 bases between them. The CDR3 region has the DNA TGTGCCTGGAGTGTACCCACTGAGACCCAGTACTTC. Translating gives CAWSVPTETQYF.

The rearrangement links TRBV5-4 to TRBJ2-2; 8 bases are shared with TRBD1. CDR3 length: 16 amino acids. The junction had 10 bases not matched to a gene; V was cut back by 4 bases and J by 5 bases. Germline CDR1 is SGHNT and CDR2 is YYREEE (reference sequence). CDR3: CASSLRRTGPTGELFF. CDR3 DNA sequence: TGTGCCAGCAGCCTCCGGAGGACAGGGCCAACCGGGGAGCTGTTTTTT.

This clone was observed once. The genes are TRBV11-1 and TRBJ2-2; D possibly corresponds to TRBD2 (5 bases). CDR1 is SGHAT and CDR2 is FQDESV in the germline V gene (reference sequence). The CDR3 covers 16 residues. The V gene lost 0 bases and the J gene lost 7 bases, with 15 bases spanning the gap. The CDR3 sequence: CASSLAITGGSGELFF. The CDR3 DNA is TGTGCCAGCAGCTTAGCGATCACCGGTGGGAGCGGGGAGCTGTTTTTT.

This rearrangement joins TRBV15 to TRBJ2-7; 9 bases line up with TRBD1. CDR3 length: 13 amino acids. V was clipped by 7 bases and J by 7 bases; unmatched bases: 8. Germline CDR1 LNHNV, CDR2 YYDKDF (reference sequence). CDR3 nucleotide sequence: TGTGCCACCATGGACAGGGGAGTGGTGGAGCAGTACTTC. The encoded protein is CATMDRGVVEQYF. The full variable domain, with the rest looked up from reference TRBV15 and TRBJ2-7, is DAMVIQNPRYQVTQFGKPVTLSCSQTLNHNVMYWYQQKSSQAPKLLFHYYDKDFNNEADTPDNFQSRRPNTSFCFLDIRSPGLGDTAMYLCATMDRGVVEQYFGPGTRLTVT.

The CDR3 sequence: CASSVGVGTDTQYF. CDR3 nucleotides: TGTGCCAGCAGCGTAGGGGTAGGGACAGATACGCAGTATTTT. V is TRBV9 and J is TRBJ2-3; no clear D gene. CDR1 and CDR2 (germline): SGDLS, YYNGEE. The ends were cut back, 0 bases at V and 3 bases at J, with 8 bases in the middle. The CDR3 has 14 amino acids.

A few counts support this clone. V usage is TRBV30 and J usage is TRBJ1-4; no clear D gene. This CDR3 comprises 16 residues. Germline V lookup: CDR1 GTSNPN, CDR2 SVGIG (reference sequence). Trimming removed 4 bases at V and 0 bases at J, with 15 bases between. The CDR3 protein is CAWTPQWAATNEKLFF. The CDR3 DNA reads as TGTGCCTGGACCCCCCAATGGGCCGCAACTAATGAAAAACTGTTTTTT.

V usage is TRBV5-1 and J usage is TRBJ2-1, with a possible D match to TRBD2 (6 bases). This CDR3 contains 15 residues. The germline V and J ends were trimmed by 3 bases and 6 bases, with 16 bases remaining between them. Germline CDR1 reads SGHRS; CDR2 reads YFSETQ. In DNA, the CDR3 is TGCGCCAGCAGCTCGATCACGACTAGGTCCAATGAGCAGTTCTTC. The encoded protein is CASSSITTRSNEQFF.

This chain uses TRBV30 with TRBJ2-3; TRBD1 or TRBD2 may be the D gene (5 bases each). Germline V gives CDR1 GTSNPN, CDR2 SVGIG (reference sequence). The CDR3 spans 14 residues. Trimming removed 6 bases at V and 5 bases at J, with 18 bases between. DNA of the CDR3: TGTGCCTGCGAATCCGGGACCCGCGGAGATACGCAGTATTTT. As protein: CACESGTRGDTQYF.

V gene TRBV19 combines with J gene TRBJ1-5; 10 bases map to TRBD1. Trimming at V came to 6 bases and at J to 5 bases, leaving 7 bases not matched to a gene. The CDR3 length is 15 residues. Germline V gene sequence: CDR1 LNHDA, CDR2 SQIVND (reference sequence). CDR3 region: CASSRDRGFHQPQHF. CDR3 in DNA: TGTGCCAGTAGCCGGGACAGGGGTTTTCATCAGCCCCAGCATTTT.

J is TRBJ2-7 and V is TRBV28; 8 nucleotides agree with TRBD1. The germline V gene encodes CDR1 MDHEN and CDR2 SYDVKM. The CDR3 is made up of 15 amino acids. Trimming removed 6 bases from V and 0 bases from J; junction bases left unmatched: 7. For the CDR3, the DNA is TGTGCCAGCAGCCGACCAGGGGGCGCCTCCTACGAGCAGTACTTC. Its translation: CASSRPGGASYEQYF.

J is TRBJ2-3 and V is TRBV14; D possibly corresponds to TRBD1 (6 bases). Trimming took off 4 bases at V and 1 base at J, with 15 bases between the two ends. Per the germline V gene, CDR1 is SGHDN and CDR2 is FVKESK. There are 16 residues in the CDR3. CDR3 protein: CASSPRGQGRTDTQYF. CDR3 nucleotides: TGTGCCAGCAGCCCGAGAGGGCAGGGGCGCACAGATACGCAGTATTTT.

This sequence joins TRBV7-6 and TRBJ2-1, with D hard to call. The CDR3 has 14 residues. Trimming shortened V by 4 bases and J by 4 bases, and 11 bases separated the two germline ends. Germline CDR1 and CDR2: SGHVS and FNYEAQ. The CDR3 sequence is CASSSQTAYNEQFF. CDR3 nucleotide sequence: TGTGCCAGCAGCTCCCAGACGGCATACAATGAGCAGTTCTTC.

The V call is TRBV6-1, the J call TRBJ2-3, with a possible D match to TRBD2 (5 bases). This CDR3 comprises 14 residues. Per germline, CDR1 MNHNS and CDR2 SASEGT. Trimming stripped 7 bases from V and 6 bases from J, with 17 bases between. CDR3 residues: CASIIRLAADTQYF. CDR3 DNA sequence: TGTGCCAGCATTATCCGGCTAGCTGCGGATACGCAGTATTTT.

The genes are TRBV14 and TRBJ1-1, with TRBD1 as a possible D gene (5 bases). Germline V gives CDR1 SGHDN, CDR2 FVKESK. The CDR3 covers 16 residues. V dropped 0 bases and J dropped 3 bases, with 14 bases sitting between them. The CDR3 nucleotides read TGTGCCAGCAGCCAAGATGGGAGGGGATGGGACACTGAAGCTTTCTTT. It is translated as CASSQDGRGWDTEAFF.

This chain links TRBV15 with TRBJ2-7; 7 positions agree with TRBD1. The CDR3 is 15 residues long. The trim removed 1 base at V and 6 bases at J, leaving 9 bases unmatched. CDR1 LNHNV and CDR2 YYDKDF come from the germline V gene (reference sequence). CDR3 in DNA: TGTGCCACCAGCAGAGGAGGGGGCAGGGGCTTCGAGCAGTACTTC. This codes for CATSRGGGRGFEQYF.

The chain joins TRBV6-5 to TRBJ1-4; D is uncertain. The V gene's germline CDR1 is MNHEY and CDR2 SVGAGI. The V end was cut by 7 bases, the J end by 4 bases, with 16 bases between. The CDR3 has 15 residues. CDR3 sequence reads: CASTHGASVNEKLFF. The CDR3 DNA sequence: TGTGCCAGCACTCACGGTGCTTCGGTTAATGAAAAACTGTTTTTT.

This clone was picked up one time. This chain links TRBV5-1 with TRBJ2-3; the D is unclear. The CDR3 runs 14 residues. V was trimmed by 4 bases and J by 4 bases, leaving 13 bases between them. Germline V gene lookup returns CDR1 SGHRS and CDR2 YFSETQ. The CDR3 region is CASSLQPLPDTQYF. In DNA, the CDR3 is TGCGCCAGCAGCCTACAACCTCTCCCAGATACGCAGTATTTT.

The V call is TRBV27, the J call TRBJ2-1; possible D gene TRBD2, 5 bases. The V and J ends lost 6 bases and 3 bases respectively, with 12 bases between them. The germline V gene has CDR1 MNHEY and CDR2 SMNVEV (reference sequence). This CDR3 is 14 amino acids long. The DNA for the CDR3 is TGTGCCAGCAGGGGCACTAGAGGCTACAATGAGCAGTTCTTC. Translated: CASRGTRGYNEQFF.

The chain has TRBV19 and TRBJ1-1, with D perhaps TRBD1 (6 bases). The CDR3 totals 14 residues. V was cut by 2 bases and J by 4 bases, with 11 bases left in between. Germline V gene sequence: CDR1 LNHDA, CDR2 SQIVND (reference sequence). CDR3 bases: TGTGCCAGTAGTATAATGGGGGCCCCCACTGAAGCTTTCTTT. Its translation: CASSIMGAPTEAFF.